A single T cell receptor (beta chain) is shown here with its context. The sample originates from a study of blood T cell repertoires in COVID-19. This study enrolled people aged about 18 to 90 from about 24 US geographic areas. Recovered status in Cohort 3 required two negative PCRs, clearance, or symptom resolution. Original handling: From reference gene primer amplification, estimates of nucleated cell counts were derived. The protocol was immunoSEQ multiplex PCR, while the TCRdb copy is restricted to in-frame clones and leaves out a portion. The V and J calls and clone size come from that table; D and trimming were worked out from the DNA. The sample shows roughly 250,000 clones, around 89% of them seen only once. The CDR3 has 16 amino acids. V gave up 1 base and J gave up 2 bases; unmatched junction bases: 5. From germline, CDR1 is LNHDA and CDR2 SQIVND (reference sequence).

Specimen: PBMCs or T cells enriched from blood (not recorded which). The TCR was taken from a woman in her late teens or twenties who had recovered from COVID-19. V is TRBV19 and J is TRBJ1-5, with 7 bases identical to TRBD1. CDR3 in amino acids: CASSIGRGRGNQPQHF. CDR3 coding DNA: TGTGCCAGTAGTATAGGTAGGGGGCGAGGCAATCAGCCCCAGCATTTT.